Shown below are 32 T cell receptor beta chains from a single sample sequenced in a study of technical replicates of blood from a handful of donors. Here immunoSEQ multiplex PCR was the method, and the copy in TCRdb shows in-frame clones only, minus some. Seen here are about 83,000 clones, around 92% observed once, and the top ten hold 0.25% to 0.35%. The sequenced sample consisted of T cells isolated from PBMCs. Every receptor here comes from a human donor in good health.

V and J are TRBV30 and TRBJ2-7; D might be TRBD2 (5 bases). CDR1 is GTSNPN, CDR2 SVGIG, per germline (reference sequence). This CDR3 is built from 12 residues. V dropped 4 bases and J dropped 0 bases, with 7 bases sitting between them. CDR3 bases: TGTGCCTGGATACGGGACTCCTACGAGCAGTACTTC. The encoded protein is CAWIRDSYEQYF.

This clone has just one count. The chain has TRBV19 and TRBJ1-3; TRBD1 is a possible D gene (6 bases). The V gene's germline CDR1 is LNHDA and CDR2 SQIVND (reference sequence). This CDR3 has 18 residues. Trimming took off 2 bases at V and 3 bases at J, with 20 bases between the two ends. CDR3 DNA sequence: TGTGCCAGTAGTATACGGGGCAGGGGACCCAAAGGTGGAAACACCATATATTTT. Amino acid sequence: CASSIRGRGPKGGNTIYF.

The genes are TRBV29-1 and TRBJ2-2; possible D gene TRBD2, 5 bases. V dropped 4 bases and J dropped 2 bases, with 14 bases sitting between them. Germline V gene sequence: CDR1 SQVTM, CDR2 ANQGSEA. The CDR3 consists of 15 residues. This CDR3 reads CSVVEGGPNTGELFF. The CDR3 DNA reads TGCAGCGTTGTTGAGGGCGGACCTAACACCGGGGAGCTGTTTTTT.

The chain's CDR3 is CASSQGLAGTGELFF. CDR3 nucleotides: TGCGCCAGCAGCCAAGGACTAGCGGGGACCGGGGAGCTGTTTTTT. The chain uses TRBV4-1 and TRBJ2-2, with 11 positions matching TRBD2. J gave up 5 bases and V 1 base, and 0 bases lay outside the gene matches. The CDR3 spans 15 residues. Germline CDR1 MGHRA, CDR2 YSYEKL.

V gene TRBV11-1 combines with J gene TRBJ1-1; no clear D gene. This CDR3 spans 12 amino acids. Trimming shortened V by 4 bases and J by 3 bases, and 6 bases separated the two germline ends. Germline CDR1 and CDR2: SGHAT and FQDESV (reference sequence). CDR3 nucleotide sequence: TGTGCCAGCAGCTCTCTCGACACTGAAGCTTTCTTT. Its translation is CASSSLDTEAFF. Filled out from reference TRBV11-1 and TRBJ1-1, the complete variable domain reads EAEVAQSPRYKITEKSQAVAFWCDPISGHATLYWYRQILGQGPELLVQFQDESVVDDSQLPKDRFSAERLKGVDSTLKIQPAELGDSAMYLCASSSLDTEAFFGQGTRLTVV.

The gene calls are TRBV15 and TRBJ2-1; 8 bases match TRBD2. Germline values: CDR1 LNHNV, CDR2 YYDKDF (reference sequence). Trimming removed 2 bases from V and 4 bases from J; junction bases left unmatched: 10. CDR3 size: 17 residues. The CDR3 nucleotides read TGTGCCACCAGCAGATCAAGCGGGGGCAGATTATACAATGAGCAGTTCTTC. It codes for CATSRSSGGRLYNEQFF.

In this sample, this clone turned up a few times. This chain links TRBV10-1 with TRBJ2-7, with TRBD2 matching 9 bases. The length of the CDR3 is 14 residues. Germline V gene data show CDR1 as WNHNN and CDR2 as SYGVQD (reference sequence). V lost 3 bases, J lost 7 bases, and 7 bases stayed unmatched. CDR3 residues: CASSDKSGRREQYF. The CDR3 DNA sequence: TGCGCCAGCAGTGATAAAAGCGGGAGGAGGGAGCAGTACTTC.

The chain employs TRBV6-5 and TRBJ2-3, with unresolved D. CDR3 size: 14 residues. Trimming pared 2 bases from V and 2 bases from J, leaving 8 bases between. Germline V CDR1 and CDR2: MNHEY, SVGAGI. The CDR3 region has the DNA TGTGCCAGCAGTTACCTCCTAGACACAGATACGCAGTATTTT. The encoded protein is CASSYLLDTDTQYF.

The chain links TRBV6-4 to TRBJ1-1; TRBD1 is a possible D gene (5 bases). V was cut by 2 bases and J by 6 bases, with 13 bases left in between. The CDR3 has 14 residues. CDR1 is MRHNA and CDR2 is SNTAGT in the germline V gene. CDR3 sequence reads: CASSDGGVLSEAFF. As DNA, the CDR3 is TGTGCCAGCAGTGACGGGGGGGTTCTGTCTGAAGCTTTCTTT.

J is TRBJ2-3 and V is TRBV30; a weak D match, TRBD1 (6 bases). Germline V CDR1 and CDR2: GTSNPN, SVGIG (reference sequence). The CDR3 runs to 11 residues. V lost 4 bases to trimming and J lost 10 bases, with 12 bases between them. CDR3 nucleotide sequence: TGTGCCTGGACGGACAGTCGGTCGCAGTATTTT. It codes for CAWTDSRSQYF.

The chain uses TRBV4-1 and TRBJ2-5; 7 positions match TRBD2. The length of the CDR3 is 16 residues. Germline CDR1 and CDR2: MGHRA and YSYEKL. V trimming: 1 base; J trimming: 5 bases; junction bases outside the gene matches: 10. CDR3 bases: TGCGCCAGCAGCCAAGTGTCTAGCGGCCGATGGGAGACCCAGTACTTC. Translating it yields CASSQVSSGRWETQYF.

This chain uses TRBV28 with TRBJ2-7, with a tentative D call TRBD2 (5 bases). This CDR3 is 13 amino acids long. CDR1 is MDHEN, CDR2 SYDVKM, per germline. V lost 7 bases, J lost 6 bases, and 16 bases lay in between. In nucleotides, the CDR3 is TGTGCCAGCACCTTTTCGGGGTATGGCGAGCAGTACTTC. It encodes CASTFSGYGEQYF.

CDR3 protein: CASSEEGEFTDTQYF. Written as DNA, the CDR3 is TGTGCCAGCAGTGAAGAGGGGGAGTTTACAGATACGCAGTATTTT. The V gene is TRBV2, the J gene TRBJ2-3, with a weak D call TRBD1 (6 bases). The CDR3 length is 15 residues. V lost 1 base and J lost 3, with 11 bases in between. Germline values: CDR1 SNHLY, CDR2 FYNNEI.

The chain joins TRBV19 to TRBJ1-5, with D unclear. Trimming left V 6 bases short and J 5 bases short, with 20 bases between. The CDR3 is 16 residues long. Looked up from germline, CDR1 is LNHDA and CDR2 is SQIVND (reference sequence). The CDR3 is CASSQPVRLRDQPQHF. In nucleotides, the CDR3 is TGTGCCAGTAGCCAACCCGTTCGATTGAGGGATCAGCCCCAGCATTTT.

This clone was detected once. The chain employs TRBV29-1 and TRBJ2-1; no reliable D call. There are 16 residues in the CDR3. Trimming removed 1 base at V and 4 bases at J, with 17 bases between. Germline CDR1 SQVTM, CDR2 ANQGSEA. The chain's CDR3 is CSVEGAGVLPYNEQFF. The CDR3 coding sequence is TGCAGCGTTGAAGGGGCTGGCGTCCTGCCTTACAATGAGCAGTTCTTC.

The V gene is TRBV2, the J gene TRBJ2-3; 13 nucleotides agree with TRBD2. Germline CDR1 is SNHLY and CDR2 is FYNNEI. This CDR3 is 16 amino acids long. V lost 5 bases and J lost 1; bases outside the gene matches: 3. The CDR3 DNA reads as TGTGCCAGCAGTCCGGGACTAGCGGGGCGCACAGATACGCAGTATTTT. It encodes CASSPGLAGRTDTQYF.

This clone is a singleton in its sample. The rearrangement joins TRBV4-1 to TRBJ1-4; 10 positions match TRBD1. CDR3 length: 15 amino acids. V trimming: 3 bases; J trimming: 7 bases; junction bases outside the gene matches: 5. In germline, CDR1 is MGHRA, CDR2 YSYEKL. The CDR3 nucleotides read TGCGCCAGCAGCCAGGACAGGGGGAGAGGTGAAAAACTGTTTTTT. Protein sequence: CASSQDRGRGEKLFF.

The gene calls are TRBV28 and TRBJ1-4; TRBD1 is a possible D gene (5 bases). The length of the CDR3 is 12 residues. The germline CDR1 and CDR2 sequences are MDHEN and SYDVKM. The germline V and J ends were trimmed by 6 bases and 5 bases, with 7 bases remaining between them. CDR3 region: CASRGRNEKLFF. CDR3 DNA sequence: TGTGCCAGCAGGGGGCGGAATGAAAAACTGTTTTTT.

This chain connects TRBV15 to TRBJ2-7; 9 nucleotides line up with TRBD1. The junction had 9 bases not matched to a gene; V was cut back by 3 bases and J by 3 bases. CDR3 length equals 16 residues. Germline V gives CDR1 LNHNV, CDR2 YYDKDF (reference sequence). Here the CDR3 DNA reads TGTGCCACCAGCAGGGGGACCGGGACAGGGCTCTACGAGCAGTACTTC. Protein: CATSRGTGTGLYEQYF.

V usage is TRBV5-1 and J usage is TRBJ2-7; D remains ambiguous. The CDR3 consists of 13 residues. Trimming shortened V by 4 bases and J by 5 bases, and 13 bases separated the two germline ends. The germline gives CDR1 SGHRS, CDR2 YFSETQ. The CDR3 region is CASSAALADEQYF. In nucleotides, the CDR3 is TGCGCCAGCAGCGCGGCCCTGGCGGACGAGCAGTACTTC.

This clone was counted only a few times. The chain's CDR3 is CASTGRRGYTF. The DNA for the CDR3 is TGTGCCAGTACAGGGCGGCGTGGCTACACCTTC. V gene TRBV6-1 combines with J gene TRBJ1-2; TRBD1 might be the D (6 bases). V lost 9 bases to trimming and J lost 7 bases, with 12 bases between them. Germline values: CDR1 MNHNS, CDR2 SASEGT. CDR3 length equals 11 residues.

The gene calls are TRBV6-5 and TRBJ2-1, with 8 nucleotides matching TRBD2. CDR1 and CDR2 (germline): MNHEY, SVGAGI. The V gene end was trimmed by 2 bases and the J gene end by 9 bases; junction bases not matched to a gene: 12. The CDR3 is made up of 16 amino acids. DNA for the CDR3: TGTGCCAGCAGTTACGGGGGTAGCGGGACCCTCAGTGAGCAGTTCTTC. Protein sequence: CASSYGGSGTLSEQFF.

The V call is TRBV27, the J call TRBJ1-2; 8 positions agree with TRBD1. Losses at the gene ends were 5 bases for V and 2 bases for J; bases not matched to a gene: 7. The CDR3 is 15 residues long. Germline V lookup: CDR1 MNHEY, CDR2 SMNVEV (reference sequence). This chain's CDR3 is CASSPSGTGNYGYTF. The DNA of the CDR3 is TGTGCCAGCAGTCCCTCCGGGACAGGAAACTATGGCTACACCTTC.

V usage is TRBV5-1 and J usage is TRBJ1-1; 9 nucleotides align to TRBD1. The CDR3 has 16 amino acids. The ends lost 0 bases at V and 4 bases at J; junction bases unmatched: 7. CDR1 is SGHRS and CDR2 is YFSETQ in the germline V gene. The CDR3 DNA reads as TGCGCCAGCAGCTTGGGGACAGGGGACGGAGGCACTGAAGCTTTCTTT. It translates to CASSLGTGDGGTEAFF.

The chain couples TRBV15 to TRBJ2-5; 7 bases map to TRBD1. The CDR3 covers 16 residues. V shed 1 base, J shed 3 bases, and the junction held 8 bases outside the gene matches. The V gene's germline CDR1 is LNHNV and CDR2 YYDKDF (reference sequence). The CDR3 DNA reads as TGTGCCACCAGCAGAGGACAGGGCGGGTTTGAAGAGACCCAGTACTTC. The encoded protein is CATSRGQGGFEETQYF.

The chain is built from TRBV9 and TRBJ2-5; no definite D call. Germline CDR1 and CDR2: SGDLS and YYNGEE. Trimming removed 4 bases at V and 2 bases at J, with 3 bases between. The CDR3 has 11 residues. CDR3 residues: CASSSQETQYF. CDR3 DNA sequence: TGTGCCAGCAGCTCGCAAGAGACCCAGTACTTC.

The CDR3 sequence: CASSFFSGGYEQYF. In DNA, the CDR3 is TGTGCCAGCAGTTTTTTCTCAGGGGGCTACGAGCAGTACTTC. The chain carries TRBV27 and TRBJ2-7; TRBD1 aligns across 7 bases. The CDR3 has 14 amino acids. The V and J ends lost 3 bases and 3 bases, in that order; junction bases with no gene match: 5. Germline CDR1 MNHEY, CDR2 SMNVEV (reference sequence).

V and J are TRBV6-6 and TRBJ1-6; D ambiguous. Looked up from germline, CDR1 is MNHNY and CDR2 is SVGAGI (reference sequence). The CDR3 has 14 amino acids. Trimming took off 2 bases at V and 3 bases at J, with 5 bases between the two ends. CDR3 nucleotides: TGTGCCAGCAGTTACGAGGTCTATAATTCACCCCTCCACTTT. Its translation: CASSYEVYNSPLHF.

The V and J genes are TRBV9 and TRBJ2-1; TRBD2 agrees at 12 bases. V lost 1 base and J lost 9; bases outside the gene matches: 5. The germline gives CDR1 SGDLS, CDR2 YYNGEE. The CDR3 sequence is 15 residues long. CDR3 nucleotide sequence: TGTGCCAGCAGCGTAATGACTAGCGGGAGCGGTGAGCAGTTCTTC. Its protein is CASSVMTSGSGEQFF.

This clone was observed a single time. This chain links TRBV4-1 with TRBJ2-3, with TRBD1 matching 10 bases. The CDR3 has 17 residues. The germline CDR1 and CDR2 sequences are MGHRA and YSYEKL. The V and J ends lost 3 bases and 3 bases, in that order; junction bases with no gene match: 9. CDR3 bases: TGCGCCAGCAGCCATATAGGGACAGGGGTTTTTACAGATACGCAGTATTTT. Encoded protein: CASSHIGTGVFTDTQYF.

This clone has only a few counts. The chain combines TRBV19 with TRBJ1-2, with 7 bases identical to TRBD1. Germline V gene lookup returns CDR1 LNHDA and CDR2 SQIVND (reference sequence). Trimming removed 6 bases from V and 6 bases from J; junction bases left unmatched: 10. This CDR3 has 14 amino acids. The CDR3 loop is CASRPYRDSDGYTF. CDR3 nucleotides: TGTGCCAGTAGACCATACCGGGACAGCGATGGCTACACCTTC.

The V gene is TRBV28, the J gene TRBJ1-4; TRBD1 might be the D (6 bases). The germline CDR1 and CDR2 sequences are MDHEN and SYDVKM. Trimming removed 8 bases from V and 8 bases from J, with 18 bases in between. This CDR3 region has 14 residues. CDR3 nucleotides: TGTGCCAGCTCTCAACCACAGGGTAACGAAAAACTGTTTTTT. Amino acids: CASSQPQGNEKLFF.